These 32 T cell receptor beta chains originate from one sample sequenced in a study of blood T cell repertoires in COVID-19 (dated by TCRdb to about 2020). Libraries were made using the immunoSEQ multiplex PCR assay. TCRdb took this table from immuneACCESS and kept in-frame rearrangements with V and J called. Such tables lack part of the clones; where checked against another copy, unresolved V genes explain under half of the gap, and the rest is unexplained. The sample table contains roughly 150,000 clones; only one count was recorded for around four fifths of them. The ten largest clones capture roughly 19% of the sample. Sequences were obtained from peripheral blood. Receptors originate from a woman in her 70s who had recovered from COVID-19.

This clone showed up just a few times. The J gene is TRBJ1-2, the V gene TRBV7-2, with 7 bases that match TRBD1. The V and J ends lost 0 bases and 3 bases, in that order; junction bases with no gene match: 1. The CDR3 length is 14 residues. From germline, CDR1 is SGHTA and CDR2 FQGNSA. The CDR3 here is CASSLARGDYGYTF. The CDR3 DNA is TGTGCCAGCAGCTTAGCCAGGGGGGACTATGGCTACACCTTC.

The CDR3 protein is CASSSPGGRGYGYTF. CDR3 nucleotide sequence: TGTGCCAGCAGCTCCCCGGGTGGCCGCGGCTATGGCTACACCTTC. The chain employs TRBV11-2 and TRBJ1-2; D not certain. V was clipped by 4 bases and J by 4 bases, with 16 bases between them. This CDR3 contains 15 residues. The V gene's germline CDR1 is SGHAT and CDR2 FQNNGV.

The chain couples TRBV28 to TRBJ2-1; possibly TRBD2 for D (6 bases). With 2 bases removed from V and 5 bases from J, the gap between germline ends came to 10 bases. The CDR3 spans 14 residues. Germline V lookup: CDR1 MDHEN, CDR2 SYDVKM. The CDR3: CASSLGSGHNEQFF. CDR3 coding DNA: TGTGCCAGCAGTTTAGGTAGCGGCCACAATGAGCAGTTCTTC.

This chain connects TRBV7-8 to TRBJ2-3, with TRBD2 identical over 7 bases. Germline trimming cut 3 bases from V and 0 bases from J; bases unmatched to any gene: 3. The V gene's germline CDR1 is SGHVS and CDR2 FQNEAQ. The CDR3 is 15 residues long. The CDR3 here is CASSLRGWSTDTQYF. The CDR3 nucleotides are TGTGCCAGCAGCTTGCGGGGGTGGAGCACAGATACGCAGTATTTT. The entire variable domain, with the rest obtained from reference TRBV7-8 and TRBJ2-3, is as follows: GAGVSQSPRYKVAKRGQDVALRCDPISGHVSLFWYQQALGQGPEFLTYFQNEAQLDKSGLPSDRFFAERPEGSVSTLKIQRTQQEDSAVYLCASSLRGWSTDTQYFGPGTRLTVL.

Here the CDR3 reads CASSPGPLGDEQFF. The CDR3 DNA reads as TGTGCCAGCAGCCCCGGCCCTTTGGGCGATGAGCAGTTCTTC. This chain links TRBV7-3 with TRBJ2-1; D gene ambiguous. The CDR3 consists of 14 residues. With 5 bases removed from V and 8 bases from J, the gap between germline ends came to 16 bases. Germline CDR1 reads SGHTA; CDR2 reads FQGTGA.

The chain uses TRBV19 and TRBJ2-7; D might be TRBD2 (6 bases). The CDR3 consists of 14 residues. Germline V gives CDR1 LNHDA, CDR2 SQIVND (reference sequence). Trimming took 7 bases from V and 0 from J, leaving 13 bases between them. The CDR3 spells CASKGGTDSYEQYF. The CDR3 DNA follows: TGTGCCAGTAAAGGCGGGACGGACTCCTACGAGCAGTACTTC.

The V and J genes are TRBV2 and TRBJ1-2, with TRBD1 identical over 7 bases. This CDR3 region has 14 residues. CDR1 and CDR2 (germline): SNHLY, FYNNEI. Losses at the gene ends were 6 bases for V and 0 bases for J; bases not matched to a gene: 4. The CDR3, as DNA: TGTGCCAGCAGGTACAGGGGAGCTAACTATGGCTACACCTTC. Translated, it gives CASRYRGANYGYTF.

This clone is a singleton in its sample. This sequence joins TRBV10-3 and TRBJ2-6; perhaps TRBD1 as D (5 bases). Germline V gene data show CDR1 as ENHRY and CDR2 as SYGVKD. V lost 5 bases, J lost 0 bases, and 8 bases lay in between. The CDR3 is 15 residues long. The CDR3 bases are TGTGCCATCAGTCGACAGCACTCTGGGGCCAACGTCCTGACTTTC. Its protein is CAISRQHSGANVLTF.

The chain uses TRBV5-1 and TRBJ1-5; D ambiguous. CDR1 and CDR2 (germline): SGHRS, YFSETQ. V was trimmed by 0 bases and J by 5 bases, leaving 15 bases between them. The CDR3 is 16 amino acids. The CDR3: CASSLGVSADDQPQHF. As DNA, the CDR3 is TGCGCCAGCAGCTTGGGTGTCTCGGCGGATGATCAGCCCCAGCATTTT.

A note on this clone: The sample contains more than one DNA sequence encoding this CDR3. The CDR3 coding sequence is TGTGCCAGCAGCTCCGGAGAGACCCAGTACTTC. Translated, it gives CASSSGETQYF. The chain uses TRBV7-3 and TRBJ2-5; D is uncertain. V was trimmed by 4 bases and J by 4 bases, leaving 4 bases between them. The CDR3 spans 11 residues. CDR1 is SGHTA, CDR2 FQGTGA, per germline.

The chain has TRBV5-1 and TRBJ2-5; 9 bases fit TRBD2. The germline CDR1 and CDR2 sequences are SGHRS and YFSETQ. The CDR3 covers 14 residues. The V gene end was trimmed by 4 bases and the J gene end by 4 bases; junction bases not matched to a gene: 5. CDR3: CASSRGTSLETQYF. The CDR3 DNA reads as TGCGCCAGCAGCCGGGGGACTAGCTTAGAGACCCAGTACTTC.

The rearrangement links TRBV10-1 to TRBJ1-1; D remains unclear. Trimming stripped 2 bases from V and 6 bases from J, with 10 bases between. The germline CDR1 and CDR2 sequences are WNHNN and SYGVQD (reference sequence). The CDR3 consists of 13 residues. CDR3 DNA: TGCGCCAGCAGTGAGACAACGCTCGCTGAAGCTTTCTTT. Encoded protein: CASSETTLAEAFF.

V is TRBV5-6 and J is TRBJ2-3, with a weak D call TRBD2 (6 bases). Per the germline V gene, CDR1 is SGHDT and CDR2 is YYEEEE. This CDR3 is 17 amino acids long. Trimming took 2 bases from V and 6 from J, leaving 22 bases between them. The CDR3 loop reads CASSFSRGWASADTQYF. The CDR3 DNA is TGTGCCAGCAGCTTTTCGCGGGGTTGGGCTAGCGCTGATACGCAGTATTTT.

The rearrangement links TRBV18 to TRBJ2-1; D may be TRBD2 (5 bases). The V and J ends lost 5 bases and 2 bases respectively, with 10 bases between them. The length of the CDR3 is 14 residues. Germline V gene data show CDR1 as KGHSH and CDR2 as LQKENI. CDR3 sequence reads: CASSGTGTYNEQFF. The DNA for the CDR3 is TGTGCCAGCTCAGGCACCGGGACCTACAATGAGCAGTTCTTC. Supplemented by reference TRBV18 and TRBJ2-1, the full variable domain reads NAGVMQNPRHLVRRRGQEARLRCSPMKGHSHVYWYRQLPEEGLKFMVYLQKENIIDESGMPKERFSAEFPKEGPSILRIQQVVRGDSAAYFCASSGTGTYNEQFFGPGTRLTVL.

The rearrangement joins TRBV7-3 to TRBJ2-1; D is ambiguous. The CDR3 loop spans 15 amino acids. The V gene's germline CDR1 is SGHTA and CDR2 FQGTGA. V shed 3 bases and J shed 0 bases, with 9 bases lying between them. The CDR3 region has the DNA TGTGCCAGCAGCTTTTTCGGGTCCTCCTACAATGAGCAGTTCTTC. This sequence encodes CASSFFGSSYNEQFF.

The table lists this clone with a few counts. The rearrangement uses TRBV28 and TRBJ2-2; 8 positions agree with TRBD2. Germline assignment: CDR1 MDHEN and CDR2 SYDVKM. V gave up 6 bases and J gave up 5 bases; unmatched junction bases: 5. The CDR3 length is 14 residues. The CDR3, as DNA: TGTGCCAGCAGATCGGGAGGGCGGACCGGGGAGCTGTTTTTT. This translates into CASRSGGRTGELFF.

The table lists this clone with a few counts. The rearrangement uses TRBV7-2 and TRBJ1-5; D gene unclear. V gave up 5 bases and J gave up 5 bases, with 16 bases separating them. The CDR3 has 15 residues. In germline, CDR1 is SGHTA, CDR2 FQGNSA. For the CDR3, the DNA is TGTGCCAGCAGCCCAGGTGGCCAGGTCCATCAGCCCCAGCATTTT. Its translation is CASSPGGQVHQPQHF.

This chain connects TRBV7-9 to TRBJ1-1; perhaps TRBD1 as D (5 bases). Trimming pared 6 bases from V and 1 base from J, leaving 9 bases between. Germline assignment: CDR1 SEHNR and CDR2 FQNEAQ (reference sequence). The CDR3 sequence is 13 residues long. CDR3 nucleotides: TGTGCCAGCAGGGATCAGGGGAACACTGAAGCTTTCTTT. Translation: CASRDQGNTEAFF.

The V call is TRBV7-3, the J call TRBJ1-2, with D unclear. Trimming removed 0 bases from V and 4 bases from J, with 12 bases in between. Germline V lookup: CDR1 SGHTA, CDR2 FQGTGA. The CDR3 has 15 amino acids. The CDR3 nucleotides read TGTGCCAGCAGCTTAACGGGCAACGTCGGCTATGGCTACACCTTC. Translated: CASSLTGNVGYGYTF.

This chain's CDR3 is CATGGTGAGAYEQYF. The CDR3 region has the DNA TGTGCCACCGGGGGGACAGGGGCGGGGGCCTACGAGCAGTACTTC. The rearrangement links TRBV10-3 to TRBJ2-7, with TRBD1 matching 10 bases. The ends lost 10 bases at V and 2 bases at J; junction bases unmatched: 11. Looked up from germline, CDR1 is ENHRY and CDR2 is SYGVKD. The CDR3 is made up of 15 amino acids.

The chain couples TRBV28 to TRBJ1-4, with a weak D call TRBD1 (5 bases). Germline V gene lookup returns CDR1 MDHEN and CDR2 SYDVKM. The CDR3 totals 12 residues. The V gene lost 5 bases and the J gene lost 15 bases, with 16 bases spanning the gap. The CDR3 DNA reads TGTGCCAGCAGTCCCCCCGGACACGGGTTGTTTTTT. Translated, it gives CASSPPGHGLFF.

The V and J genes are TRBV28 and TRBJ1-2, with a possible D match to TRBD1 (5 bases). Germline lookup yields CDR1 MDHEN and CDR2 SYDVKM. V lost 7 bases and J 8 bases, leaving 20 bases between the germline ends. The CDR3 length is 14 residues. CDR3 protein: CASTPIRGWRGYTF. CDR3 nucleotides: TGTGCCAGCACCCCCATTAGGGGCTGGCGGGGCTACACCTTC.

This clone has a single count. V is TRBV9 and J is TRBJ2-1; 9 nucleotides match TRBD2. This CDR3 comprises 15 residues. Germline trimming cut 1 base from V and 5 bases from J; bases unmatched to any gene: 4. CDR1 is SGDLS and CDR2 is YYNGEE in the germline V gene. The CDR3 nucleotides are TGTGCCAGCAGCGTAAGGACTAGCGATCACAATGAGCAGTTCTTC. This sequence encodes CASSVRTSDHNEQFF. Looking up the rest from reference TRBV9 and TRBJ2-1 gives the full variable domain: DSGVTQTPKHLITATGQRVTLRCSPRSGDLSVYWYQQSLDQGLQFLIQYYNGEERAKGNILERFSAQQFPDLHSELNLSSLELGDSALYFCASSVRTSDHNEQFFGPGTRLTVL.

V gene TRBV28 combines with J gene TRBJ1-2; possible D gene TRBD1, 6 bases. In germline, CDR1 is MDHEN, CDR2 SYDVKM. CDR3 size: 15 residues. V was trimmed by 2 bases and J by 6 bases, leaving 16 bases between them. The CDR3 here is CASSLTGRREDGYTF. DNA of the CDR3: TGTGCCAGCAGTTTAACAGGGAGGCGGGAGGATGGCTACACCTTC.

The chain links TRBV5-1 to TRBJ1-2, with D possibly being TRBD1 (5 bases). Per germline, CDR1 SGHRS and CDR2 YFSETQ. Trimming took off 0 bases at V and 6 bases at J, with 15 bases between the two ends. The CDR3 is 15 amino acids. The CDR3 loop reads CASSLARAAHNGYTF. The CDR3 coding sequence is TGCGCCAGCAGCTTGGCCAGGGCGGCGCACAATGGCTACACCTTC.

This chain uses TRBV6-5 with TRBJ1-5; possible D gene TRBD1, 5 bases. The CDR3 loop spans 13 amino acids. CDR1 is MNHEY, CDR2 SVGAGI, per germline. V lost 6 bases to trimming and J lost 4 bases, with 10 bases between them. The CDR3 spells CASSPPGNQPQHF. Here the CDR3 DNA reads TGTGCCAGCAGCCCCCCAGGGAATCAGCCCCAGCATTTT.

This clone occurred a few times. The chain joins TRBV5-1 to TRBJ2-2; no definite D call. The germline V and J ends were trimmed by 4 bases and 2 bases, with 9 bases remaining between them. This CDR3 has 14 residues. Germline loops: CDR1 SGHRS, CDR2 YFSETQ. The CDR3: CASSRSLNTGELFF. The CDR3 DNA reads TGCGCCAGCAGCCGGTCCTTAAACACCGGGGAGCTGTTTTTT.

The chain joins TRBV12-5 to TRBJ2-5, with D tentatively TRBD2 (5 bases). Per the germline V gene, CDR1 is LGHNT and CDR2 is FRNRAP. V was clipped by 5 bases and J by 1 base, with 11 bases between them. The CDR3 runs 14 residues. The CDR3: CASGRGIAQETQYF. For the CDR3, the DNA is TGTGCTAGTGGTCGAGGGATTGCCCAAGAGACCCAGTACTTC.

The sample holds one count of this clone. The V call is TRBV5-4, the J call TRBJ2-7, with 9 bases that match TRBD1. The CDR3 consists of 14 residues. J gave up 4 bases and V 4 bases, and 6 bases lay outside the gene matches. Germline V CDR1 and CDR2: SGHNT, YYREEE (reference sequence). CDR3 sequence reads: CASSPGQGRYEQYF. In DNA, the CDR3 is TGTGCCAGCAGCCCCGGACAGGGGAGATACGAGCAGTACTTC.

This sequence joins TRBV28 and TRBJ1-1; TRBD1 matches 8 bases. Germline loops: CDR1 MDHEN, CDR2 SYDVKM. The CDR3 totals 15 residues. The V and J ends lost 6 bases and 4 bases, in that order; junction bases with no gene match: 10. This chain's CDR3 is CASSNDRGRGTEAFF. CDR3 DNA: TGTGCCAGCAGCAACGACAGGGGAAGGGGCACTGAAGCTTTCTTT.

The rearrangement uses TRBV18 and TRBJ2-7; 7 nucleotides agree with TRBD2. The CDR3 extends over 15 amino acids. The germline V gene encodes CDR1 KGHSH and CDR2 LQKENI. Trimming cost V 3 bases and J 3 bases; bases outside gene matches: 8. Written as DNA, the CDR3 is TGTGCCAGCTCACCGGCGGGAGTGGGCCGCTACGAGCAGTACTTC. Residues: CASSPAGVGRYEQYF. Based on the CDR3 plus reference TRBV18 and TRBJ2-7, the full variable domain is NAGVMQNPRHLVRRRGQEARLRCSPMKGHSHVYWYRQLPEEGLKFMVYLQKENIIDESGMPKERFSAEFPKEGPSILRIQQVVRGDSAAYFCASSPAGVGRYEQYFGPGTRLTVT.

The chain joins TRBV7-2 to TRBJ1-5; D perhaps matches TRBD1 (5 bases). Germline values: CDR1 SGHTA, CDR2 FQGNSA. CDR3 size: 14 residues. Trimming took off 1 base at V and 5 bases at J, with 9 bases between the two ends. The CDR3 region is CASSLGGGYQPQHF. The CDR3 nucleotides are TGTGCCAGCAGCTTAGGGGGGGGATATCAGCCCCAGCATTTT. The whole variable domain, remainder taken from reference TRBV7-2 and TRBJ1-5, is GAGVSQSPSNKVTEKGKDVELRCDPISGHTALYWYRQSLGQGLEFLIYFQGNSAPDKSGLPSDRFSAERTGGSVSTLTIQRTQQEDSAVYLCASSLGGGYQPQHFGDGTRLSIL.